This T cell receptor beta chain was recovered during a study of blood T cells in healthy people across ages (dated by TCRdb to 2014 to 2015). Regarding the complete study: In model experiments, roughly one uniquely barcoded TCR beta cDNA molecule per two T cells was captured by template switching. To avoid experimental bias, donors of different ages were spread randomly across the sequencing lanes. The donors were split into four age groups: young (average about 16 years), middle-aged (around 37), aged (62) and long-lived (roughly 88). Two additional independent replicas of 1 million unique cDNA reads from the same blood draw were analyzed for two donors (one aged 18 to 29 and one aged 80 or older). To track age-related changes in TCR beta repertoire diversity, the study relied on deep sequencing normalized with unique cDNA molecular identifiers. What the authors observed across the whole study: The CMV infection status of donors was not known, potentially confounding age-related changes in expanded clonotypes. Estimates of total diversity from one million sequenced T cells were regarded as lower bounds and underestimates. Conclusive comparison of naive and antigen-experienced compartments was prevented by the profiling of bulk unsorted PBMCs. As age increased, observed TCR beta diversity per million T cells dropped in a roughly linear way, and a significant reduction was already evident by age about 36. Compared with the aged group, the long-lived group had more naive CD4+ T cells, fewer expanded clones and increased TCR diversity, a pattern suggesting age selection. Observed TCR beta diversity correlated strongly with the percentage of naive T cells measured by flow cytometry.

This clonotype was counted many times. The clone's antigen remains unknown. Base qualities are missing; no much larger clone stands one base away. Donors were 40 or so systemically healthy Caucasian individuals from Russia aged roughly 6 to 90 years. About 10 milliliters of peripheral blood were collected from each donor into EDTA-treated Vacutainer tubes. Ficoll-Paque density-gradient centrifugation was used to isolate PBMCs, with at least 7 million obtained per sample. Trizol reagent was used to extract total RNA from PBMCs, with at least 5.5 micrograms per sample. For every donor, an aliquot of PBMCs went through flow cytometry to measure the percentages of naive CD45RAhigh/CD27high T cells. V was cut back by 6 bases and J by 2 bases, leaving a gap of 14 bases between them. The CDR3 has 13 amino acids, counting the end cysteine and phenylalanine. CDR3 DNA is the only sequence kept; it has 39 bases, read in frame from the first base. For CDR1 and CDR2, the germline V gene (reference sequence) lists DFQATT and SNEGSKA.

Library prep was done by 5' RACE. Sequencing instrument: Illumina HiSeq 2500. A second 7 to 11 cycle PCR used a sample-barcoded 5' primer and a J-beta primer mix. Each TCR beta cDNA molecule received a unique molecular identifier from a template-switch 5' adaptor carrying 12 random nucleotides. At least 3 million CDR3-containing paired-end reads were obtained from each sample. All of the RNA was converted into first-strand cDNA using the Mint cDNA synthesis kit, with a TRBC-specific oligonucleotide serving as the primer. Following uracil-DNA glycosylase treatment, all cDNA underwent a first 18-cycle PCR with the universal primers M1SS and BC2_uni_R. In the original analysis: Normalization of each sample was performed by random selection of 1 million high-quality reads, each carrying a distinct molecular identifier. Instead of being binned into consensus sequences, reads that shared molecular identifiers were thrown out. CDR3 identification, clonotype clustering and error correction used MiTCR with a Q25 quality threshold and the strictest error-elimination algorithm. A nonparametric unseen species model with Euler transformation was used to estimate a lower bound on total TCR beta diversity. TCRdb reworked the public reads: Q25 trimming with fastp, MiXCR clone assembly, productive beta chains retained. For every CDR3 protein sequence, its rows merge into one entry that carries the most common genes and DNA. TCRdb's processing, not the authors' own work, is the source of the V and J calls. For this sample the table gives 650,000 to 700,000 distinct CDR3 sequences, of which over 40% were detected only once. The ten largest clones take up about 13% of the sample.

The chain is assembled from TRBV20-1 and TRBJ2-7; a tentative D call is TRBD2 (5 bases match). Sequencing input: blood. The TCR comes from a woman aged 80 or over in good health. This receptor carries the CDR3 CSARRPPTYEQYF. The DNA reads as follows: TGCAGTGCGCGGAGGCCCCCAACCTACGAGCAGTACTTC.